What follows are 9 T cell receptor beta chains derived from one specimen sequenced in a study of T cells in Graves' hyperthyroidism and ophthalmopathy. RNA transcripts yielded amplified TCR beta CDR3 regions. The HTBI primer set drove a first-round RT-PCR of the TCR CDR3. Each CDR3 protein is one row after TCRdb ran MiXCR on the multiplex PCR reads. The profile shows 30,000 to 40,000 distinct CDR3 sequences, under 60% of them singletons. The sequenced sample was blood. These receptors all come from a man in his forties with Graves' ophthalmopathy.

This clonotype was recorded at least ten times. The rearrangement links TRBV4-1 to TRBJ1-2; D gene ambiguous. The CDR3 contains 14 residues. V dropped 1 base and J dropped 1 base, with 7 bases sitting between them. In germline, CDR1 is MGHRA, CDR2 YSYEKL. The CDR3 nucleotides are TGCGCCAGCAGCCAAGGAGGGTTTAACTATGGCTACACCTTC. Protein sequence: CASSQGGFNYGYTF.

This clonotype was recorded at least ten times. The CDR3: CASSFQPSTDTQYF. The DNA for the CDR3 is TGTGCCAGCAGCTTCCAACCTAGCACAGATACGCAGTATTTT. The chain is built from TRBV5-6 and TRBJ2-3; no clear D. This CDR3 is built from 14 residues. In germline, CDR1 is SGHDT, CDR2 YYEEEE. V shed 2 bases and J shed 0 bases, with 7 bases lying between them.

The V call is TRBV25-1, the J call TRBJ2-7; possible D gene TRBD2, 5 bases. This CDR3 comprises 15 residues. Germline assignment: CDR1 MGHDK and CDR2 SYGVNS. Trimming shortened V by 4 bases and J by 2 bases, and 15 bases separated the two germline ends. The CDR3 bases are TGTGCCAGCAGTGGTAAGCGGAGCGGAACCTACGAGCAGTACTTC. This encodes CASSGKRSGTYEQYF.

The chain couples TRBV29-1 to TRBJ1-1, with D possibly TRBD1 on 6 matching bases. Per the germline V gene, CDR1 is SQVTM and CDR2 is ANQGSEA. The CDR3 has 14 residues. V lost 2 bases to trimming and J lost 0 bases, with 10 bases between them. In DNA, the CDR3 is TGCAGCGTTGAACAGGGGCGCGTGAACACTGAAGCTTTCTTT. As protein: CSVEQGRVNTEAFF.

This clonotype showed up many times. This chain uses TRBV7-9 with TRBJ2-1; 8 bases agree with TRBD2. Losses at the gene ends were 1 base for V and 8 bases for J; bases not matched to a gene: 4. This CDR3 has 14 amino acids. CDR1 SEHNR and CDR2 FQNEAQ come from the germline V gene (reference sequence). CDR3 DNA sequence: TGTGCCAGCAGCTTAGGCGGGGGGTTCGATGAGCAGTTCTTC. Translating it yields CASSLGGGFDEQFF.

This clonotype has a single count. The V and J genes are TRBV15 and TRBJ1-6; 7 positions match TRBD1. Germline lookup yields CDR1 LNHNV and CDR2 YYDKDF (reference sequence). V was clipped by 3 bases and J by 7 bases; unmatched bases: 9. The CDR3 sequence is 16 residues long. The CDR3 is CATSSGPGQLNSPLHF. CDR3 DNA: TGTGCCACCAGCAGTGGACCGGGACAGCTGAATTCACCCCTCCACTTT.

This clonotype was observed at least ten times. This chain links TRBV6-5 with TRBJ1-2, with TRBD1 identical over 9 bases. V trimming: 0 bases; J trimming: 4 bases; junction bases outside the gene matches: 6. The CDR3 contains 16 residues. Germline assignment: CDR1 MNHEY and CDR2 SVGAGI. The CDR3 is CASSYSTGGVGYGYTF. For the CDR3, the DNA is TGTGCCAGCAGTTACTCGACAGGGGGGGTTGGCTATGGCTACACCTTC.

The chain combines TRBV20-1 with TRBJ2-7, with 10 bases aligning to TRBD2. Germline values: CDR1 DFQATT, CDR2 SNEGSKA (reference sequence). The length of the CDR3 is 11 residues. V dropped 6 bases and J dropped 7; count of bases not matched to a gene: 3. In DNA, the CDR3 is TGCAGTGCCTTACTAGCGGGGGAGCAGTACTTC. This translates into CSALLAGEQYF.

This clonotype was observed many times. The V gene is TRBV2, the J gene TRBJ2-2; D uncertain. Trimming left V 8 bases short and J 2 bases short, with 12 bases between. Looked up from germline, CDR1 is SNHLY and CDR2 is FYNNEI. The length of the CDR3 is 14 residues. CDR3 bases: TGTGCCAGCGAGGAGCAATCAAACACCGGGGAGCTGTTTTTT. Encoded protein: CASEEQSNTGELFF.